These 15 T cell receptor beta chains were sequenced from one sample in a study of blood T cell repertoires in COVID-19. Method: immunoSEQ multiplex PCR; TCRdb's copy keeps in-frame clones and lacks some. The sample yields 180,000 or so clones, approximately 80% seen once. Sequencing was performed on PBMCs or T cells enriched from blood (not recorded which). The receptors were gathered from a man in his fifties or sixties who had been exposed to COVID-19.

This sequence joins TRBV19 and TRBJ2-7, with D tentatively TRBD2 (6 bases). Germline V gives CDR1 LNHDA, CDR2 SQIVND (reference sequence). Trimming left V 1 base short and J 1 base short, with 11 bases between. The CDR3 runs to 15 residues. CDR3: CASSIVLSGSYEQYF. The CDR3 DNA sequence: TGTGCCAGTAGTATAGTTTTAAGCGGGTCCTACGAGCAGTACTTC.

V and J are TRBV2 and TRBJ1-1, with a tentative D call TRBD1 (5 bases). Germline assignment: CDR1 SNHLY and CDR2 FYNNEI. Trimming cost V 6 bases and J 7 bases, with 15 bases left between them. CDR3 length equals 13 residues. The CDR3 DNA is TGTGCCAGCAGACCGACAGACGGCATTGAAGCTTTCTTT. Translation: CASRPTDGIEAFF.

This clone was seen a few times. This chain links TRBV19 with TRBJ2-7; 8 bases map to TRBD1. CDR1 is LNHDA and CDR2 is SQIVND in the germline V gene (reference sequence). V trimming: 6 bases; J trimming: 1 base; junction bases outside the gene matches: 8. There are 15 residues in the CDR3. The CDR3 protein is CASRGDRHTSYEQYF. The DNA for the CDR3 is TGTGCCAGTAGGGGGGACAGGCACACATCCTACGAGCAGTACTTC.

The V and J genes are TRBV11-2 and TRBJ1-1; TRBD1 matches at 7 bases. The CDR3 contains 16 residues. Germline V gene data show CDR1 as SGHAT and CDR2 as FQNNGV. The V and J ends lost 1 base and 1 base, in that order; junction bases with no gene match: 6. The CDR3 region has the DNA TGTGCCAGCAGCTTAGTCATGGGACAGCCGAACACTGAAGCTTTCTTT. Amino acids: CASSLVMGQPNTEAFF. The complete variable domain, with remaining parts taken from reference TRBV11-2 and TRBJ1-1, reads EAGVAQSPRYKIIEKRQSVAFWCNPISGHATLYWYQQILGQGPKLLIQFQNNGVVDDSQLPKDRFSAERLKGVDSTLKIQPAKLEDSAVYLCASSLVMGQPNTEAFFGQGTRLTVV.

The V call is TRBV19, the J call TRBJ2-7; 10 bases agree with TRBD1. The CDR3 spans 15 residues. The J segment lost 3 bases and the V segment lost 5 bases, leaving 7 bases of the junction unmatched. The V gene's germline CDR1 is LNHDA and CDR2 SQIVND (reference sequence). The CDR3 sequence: CASSFEGQGIYEQYF. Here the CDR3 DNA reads TGTGCCAGTAGTTTCGAGGGACAGGGGATCTACGAGCAGTACTTC. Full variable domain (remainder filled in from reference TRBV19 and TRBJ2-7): DGGITQSPKYLFRKEGQNVTLSCEQNLNHDAMYWYRQDPGQGLRLIYYSQIVNDFQKGDIAEGYSVSREKKESFPLTVTSAQKNPTAFYLCASSFEGQGIYEQYFGPGTRLTVT.

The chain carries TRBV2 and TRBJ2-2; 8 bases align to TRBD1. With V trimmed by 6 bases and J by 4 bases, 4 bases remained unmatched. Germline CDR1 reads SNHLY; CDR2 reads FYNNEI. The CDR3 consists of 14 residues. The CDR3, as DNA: TGTGCCAGCAGGGACACAGGGGGCACCGGGGAGCTGTTTTTT. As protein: CASRDTGGTGELFF. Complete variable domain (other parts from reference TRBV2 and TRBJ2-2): EPEVTQTPSHQVTQMGQEVILRCVPISNHLYFYWYRQILGQKVEFLVSFYNNEISEKSEIFDDQFSVERPDGSNFTLKIRSTKLEDSAMYFCASRDTGGTGELFFGEGSRLTVL.

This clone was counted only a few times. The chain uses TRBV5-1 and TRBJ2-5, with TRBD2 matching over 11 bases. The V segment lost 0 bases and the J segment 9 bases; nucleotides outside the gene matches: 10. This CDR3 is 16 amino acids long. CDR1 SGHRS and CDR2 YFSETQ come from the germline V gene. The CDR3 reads CASSLGLAGGAGAQYF. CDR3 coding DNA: TGCGCCAGCAGCTTGGGGCTAGCGGGAGGTGCTGGGGCCCAGTACTTC.

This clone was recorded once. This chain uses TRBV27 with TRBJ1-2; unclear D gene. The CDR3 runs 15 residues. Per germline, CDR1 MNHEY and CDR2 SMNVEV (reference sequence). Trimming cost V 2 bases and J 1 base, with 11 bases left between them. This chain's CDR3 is CASSLEVTGNYGYTF. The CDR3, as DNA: TGTGCCAGCAGTTTAGAGGTGACGGGTAACTATGGCTACACCTTC.

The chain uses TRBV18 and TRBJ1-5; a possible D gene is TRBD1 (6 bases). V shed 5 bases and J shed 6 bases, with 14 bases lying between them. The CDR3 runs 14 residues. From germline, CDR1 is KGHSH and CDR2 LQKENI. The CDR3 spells CASSKGGHGQPQHF. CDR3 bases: TGTGCCAGCTCAAAGGGGGGGCACGGTCAGCCCCAGCATTTT.

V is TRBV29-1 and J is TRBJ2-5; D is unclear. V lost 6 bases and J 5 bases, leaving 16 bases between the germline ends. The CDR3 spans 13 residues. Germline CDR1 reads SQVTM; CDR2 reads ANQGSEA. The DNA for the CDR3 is TGCAGCGTCTATGATGTATTCCGGGAGACCCAGTACTTC. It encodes CSVYDVFRETQYF.

This CDR3 reads CASSRGQTNEKLFF. The CDR3 nucleotides are TGTGCCAGTAGTAGAGGACAAACTAATGAAAAACTGTTTTTT. This chain connects TRBV19 to TRBJ1-4, with D perhaps TRBD1 (5 bases). Germline V gene sequence: CDR1 LNHDA, CDR2 SQIVND (reference sequence). V lost 4 bases, J lost 1 base, and 7 bases lay in between. This CDR3 spans 14 amino acids. The full variable domain, with the rest looked up from reference TRBV19 and TRBJ1-4, is DGGITQSPKYLFRKEGQNVTLSCEQNLNHDAMYWYRQDPGQGLRLIYYSQIVNDFQKGDIAEGYSVSREKKESFPLTVTSAQKNPTAFYLCASSRGQTNEKLFFGSGTQLSVL.

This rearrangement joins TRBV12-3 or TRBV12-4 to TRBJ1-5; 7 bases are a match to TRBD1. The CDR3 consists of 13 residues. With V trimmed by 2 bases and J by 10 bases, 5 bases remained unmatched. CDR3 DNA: TGTGCCAGCAGTTTACCGAAAGGGGGCCCCCAGCATTTT. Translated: CASSLPKGGPQHF.

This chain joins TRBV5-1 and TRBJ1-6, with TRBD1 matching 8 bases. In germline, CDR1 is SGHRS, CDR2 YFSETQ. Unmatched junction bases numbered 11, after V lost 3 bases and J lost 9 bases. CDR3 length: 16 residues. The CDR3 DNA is TGCGCCAGCAGCTGGGGCCAAGGACAGGGCCGTTCACCCCTCCACTTT. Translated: CASSWGQGQGRSPLHF.

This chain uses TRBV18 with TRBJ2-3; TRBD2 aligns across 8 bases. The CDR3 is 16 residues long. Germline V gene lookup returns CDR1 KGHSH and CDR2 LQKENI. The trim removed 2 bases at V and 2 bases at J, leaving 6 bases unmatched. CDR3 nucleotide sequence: TGTGCCAGCTCACCAAAACTAGCGGACTACACAGATACGCAGTATTTT. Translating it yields CASSPKLADYTDTQYF.

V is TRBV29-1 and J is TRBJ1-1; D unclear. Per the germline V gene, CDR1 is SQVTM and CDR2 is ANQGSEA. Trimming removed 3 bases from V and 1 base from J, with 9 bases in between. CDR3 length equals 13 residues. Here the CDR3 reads CSVEHKSNTEAFF. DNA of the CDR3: TGCAGCGTTGAGCACAAATCGAACACTGAAGCTTTCTTT.